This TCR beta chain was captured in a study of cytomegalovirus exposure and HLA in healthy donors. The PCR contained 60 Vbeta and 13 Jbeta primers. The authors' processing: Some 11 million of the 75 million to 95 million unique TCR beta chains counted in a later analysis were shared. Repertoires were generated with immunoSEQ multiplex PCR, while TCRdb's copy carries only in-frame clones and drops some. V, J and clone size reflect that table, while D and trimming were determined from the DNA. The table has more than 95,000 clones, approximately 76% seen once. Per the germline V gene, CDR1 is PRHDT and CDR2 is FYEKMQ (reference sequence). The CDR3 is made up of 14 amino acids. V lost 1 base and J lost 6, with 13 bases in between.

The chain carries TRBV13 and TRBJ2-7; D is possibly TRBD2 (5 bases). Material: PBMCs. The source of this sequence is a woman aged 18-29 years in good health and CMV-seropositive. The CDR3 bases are TGTGCCAGCAGCTTAGATACGGGGAGAGGCGAGCAGTACTTC. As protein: CASSLDTGRGEQYF.